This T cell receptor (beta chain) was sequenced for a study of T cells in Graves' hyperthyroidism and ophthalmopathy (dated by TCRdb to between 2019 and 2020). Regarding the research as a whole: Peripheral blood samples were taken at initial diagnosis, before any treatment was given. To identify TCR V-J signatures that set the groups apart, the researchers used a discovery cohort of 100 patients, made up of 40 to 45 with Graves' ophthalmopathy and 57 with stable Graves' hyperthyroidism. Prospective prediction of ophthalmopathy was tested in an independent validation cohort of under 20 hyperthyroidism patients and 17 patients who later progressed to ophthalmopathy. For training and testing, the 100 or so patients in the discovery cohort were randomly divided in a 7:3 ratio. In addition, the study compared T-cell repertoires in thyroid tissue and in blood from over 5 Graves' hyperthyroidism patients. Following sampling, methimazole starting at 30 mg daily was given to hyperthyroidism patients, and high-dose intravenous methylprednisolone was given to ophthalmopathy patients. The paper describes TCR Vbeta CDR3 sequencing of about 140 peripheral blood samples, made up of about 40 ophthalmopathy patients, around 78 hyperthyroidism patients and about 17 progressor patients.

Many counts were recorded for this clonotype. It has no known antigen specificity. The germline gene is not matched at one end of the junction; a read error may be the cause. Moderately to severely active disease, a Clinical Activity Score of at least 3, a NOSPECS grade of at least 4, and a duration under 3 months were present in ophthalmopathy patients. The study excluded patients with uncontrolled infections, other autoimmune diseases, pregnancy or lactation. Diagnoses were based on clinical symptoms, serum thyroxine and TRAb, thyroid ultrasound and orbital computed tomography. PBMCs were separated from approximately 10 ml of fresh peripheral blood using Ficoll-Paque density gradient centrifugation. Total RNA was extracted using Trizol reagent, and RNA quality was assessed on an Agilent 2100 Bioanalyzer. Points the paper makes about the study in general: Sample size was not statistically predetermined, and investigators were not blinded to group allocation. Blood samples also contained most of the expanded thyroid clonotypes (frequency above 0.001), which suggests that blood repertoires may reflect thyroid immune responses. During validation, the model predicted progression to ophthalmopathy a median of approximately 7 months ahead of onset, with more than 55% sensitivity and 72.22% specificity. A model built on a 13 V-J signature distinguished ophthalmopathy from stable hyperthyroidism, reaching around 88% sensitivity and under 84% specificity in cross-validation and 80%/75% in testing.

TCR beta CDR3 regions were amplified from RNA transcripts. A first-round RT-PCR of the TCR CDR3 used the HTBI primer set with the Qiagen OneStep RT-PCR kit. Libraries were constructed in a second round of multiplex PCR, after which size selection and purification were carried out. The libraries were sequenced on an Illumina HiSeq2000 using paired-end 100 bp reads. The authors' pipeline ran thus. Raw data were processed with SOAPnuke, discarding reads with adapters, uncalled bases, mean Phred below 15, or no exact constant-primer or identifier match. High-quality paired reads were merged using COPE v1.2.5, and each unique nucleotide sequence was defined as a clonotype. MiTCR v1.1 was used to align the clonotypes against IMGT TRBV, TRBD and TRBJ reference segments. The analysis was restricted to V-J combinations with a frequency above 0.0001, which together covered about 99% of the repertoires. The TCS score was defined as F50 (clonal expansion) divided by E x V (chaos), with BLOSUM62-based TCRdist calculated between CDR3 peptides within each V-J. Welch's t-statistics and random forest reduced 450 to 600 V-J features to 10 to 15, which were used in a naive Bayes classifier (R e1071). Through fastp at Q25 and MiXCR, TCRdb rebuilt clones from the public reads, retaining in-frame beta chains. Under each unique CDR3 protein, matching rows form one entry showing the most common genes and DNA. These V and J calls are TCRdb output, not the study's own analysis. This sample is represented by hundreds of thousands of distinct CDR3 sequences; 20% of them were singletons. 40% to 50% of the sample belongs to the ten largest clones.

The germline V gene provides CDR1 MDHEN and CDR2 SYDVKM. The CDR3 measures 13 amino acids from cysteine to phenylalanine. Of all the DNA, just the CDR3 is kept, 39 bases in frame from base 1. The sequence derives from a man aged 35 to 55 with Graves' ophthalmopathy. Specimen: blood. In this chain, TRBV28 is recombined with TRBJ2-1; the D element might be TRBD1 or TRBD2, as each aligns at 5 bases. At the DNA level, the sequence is TGTGCTAGCAGCTTAGCAGGGAGCAATGAGCAGTTCTTC. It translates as CASSLAGSNEQFF.